These 23 T cell receptor beta chains came from one sample sequenced in a study of T cells after yellow fever vaccination. TCRdb re-called the 5' RACE reads with MiXCR, one entry per CDR3 protein. The sample lists fewer than 450,000 distinct CDR3 sequences; 3% to 4.5% were seen once. Specimen: PBMCs, collected 5 days after the yellow fever booster vaccination. These receptors originate from a man aged 18 to 29 who received the YFV17D yellow fever vaccine.

This clonotype was detected a few times. The chain uses TRBV7-3 and TRBJ2-5; 8 nucleotides align to TRBD2. Germline assignment: CDR1 SGHTA and CDR2 FQGTGA. J was trimmed by 5 bases and V by 3 bases; bases with no gene match: 5. The CDR3 length is 14 residues. The CDR3 reads CASSFQAGVETQYF. CDR3 DNA sequence: TGTGCCAGCAGCTTTCAAGCGGGGGTTGAGACCCAGTACTTC.

This clonotype was detected many times. V is TRBV5-1 and J is TRBJ2-1; D gene unclear. The CDR3 length is 14 residues. Germline CDR1 SGHRS, CDR2 YFSETQ. Trimming left V 0 bases short and J 1 base short, with 5 bases between. CDR3 region: CASSLGGSYNEQFF. CDR3 DNA sequence: TGCGCCAGCAGCTTGGGGGGTTCCTACAATGAGCAGTTCTTC.

This clonotype occurred a few times. The chain carries TRBV5-1 and TRBJ1-2, with D possibly being TRBD1 (5 bases). Between the trimmed V and J ends, which lost 4 bases and 7 bases, there was a span of 17 bases. The length of the CDR3 is 14 residues. The germline gives CDR1 SGHRS, CDR2 YFSETQ. This chain's CDR3 is CASSLTTGTGGYTF. The CDR3 nucleotides read TGCGCCAGCAGCCTCACAACCGGGACCGGTGGCTACACCTTC.

This clonotype came up many times. The chain combines TRBV7-8 with TRBJ2-2; 8 nucleotides line up with TRBD1. CDR1 and CDR2 (germline): SGHVS, FQNEAQ. This CDR3 has 15 residues. J lost 6 bases, V lost 5 bases, and 8 bases had no gene match. DNA for the CDR3: TGTGCCAGCAGCGAGCAGGGGGCAAGCGCCGGGGAGCTGTTTTTT. Translating gives CASSEQGASAGELFF.

This clonotype was counted many times. The chain links TRBV5-1 to TRBJ2-6, with 7 bases matching TRBD1. V lost 2 bases to trimming and J lost 0 bases; unmatched junction nucleotides: 2. The CDR3 consists of 16 residues. Germline values: CDR1 SGHRS, CDR2 YFSETQ. The CDR3 DNA follows: TGCGCCAGCAGCTTCCGACAGGGCTCTGGGGCCAACGTCCTGACTTTC. As protein: CASSFRQGSGANVLTF.

This clonotype was seen ten or more times. The V gene is TRBV20-1, the J gene TRBJ2-1, with D perhaps matching TRBD1 (6 bases). Per the germline V gene, CDR1 is DFQATT and CDR2 is SNEGSKA (reference sequence). The CDR3 length is 14 residues. V lost 5 bases to trimming and J lost 0 bases, with 11 bases between them. The CDR3 is CSAYTGSSYNEQFF. The DNA of the CDR3 is TGCAGTGCTTACACAGGGAGCTCCTACAATGAGCAGTTCTTC.

This chain uses TRBV7-2 with TRBJ1-5; D may be TRBD1 (6 bases). Between the trimmed V and J ends, which lost 2 bases and 3 bases, there was a span of 20 bases. The germline V gene encodes CDR1 SGHTA and CDR2 FQGNSA. The CDR3 runs 18 residues. Here the CDR3 reads CASSLLGPAGQFNQPQHF. The CDR3 DNA sequence: TGTGCCAGCAGCTTATTGGGCCCGGCCGGACAGTTCAATCAGCCCCAGCATTTT. Combining the CDR3 with reference TRBV7-2 and TRBJ1-5 gives the whole variable domain GAGVSQSPSNKVTEKGKDVELRCDPISGHTALYWYRQSLGQGLEFLIYFQGNSAPDKSGLPSDRFSAERTGGSVSTLTIQRTQQEDSAVYLCASSLLGPAGQFNQPQHFGDGTRLSIL.

This clonotype was counted many times. This chain joins TRBV12-3 or TRBV12-4 and TRBJ1-2, with no clear D. The V end was cut by 5 bases, the J end by 4 bases, with 11 bases between. This CDR3 is built from 13 residues. CDR3 bases: TGTGCCAGCAGTCAAGGACCCGGCTATGGCTACACCTTC. Translating gives CASSQGPGYGYTF.

The chain uses TRBV6-1 and TRBJ1-2; a possible D gene is TRBD1 (5 bases). V lost 0 bases and J 0 bases, leaving 8 bases between the germline ends. The CDR3 loop spans 15 amino acids. In germline, CDR1 is MNHNS, CDR2 SASEGT. CDR3 sequence (DNA): TGTGCCAGCAGTGAAGCGATGGGGGCTAACTATGGCTACACCTTC. This codes for CASSEAMGANYGYTF.

This clonotype was recorded many times. The V and J genes are TRBV4-1 and TRBJ2-3; D may be TRBD1 (8 bases). V lost 0 bases and J 5 bases, leaving 15 bases between the germline ends. This CDR3 has 16 residues. The germline CDR1 and CDR2 sequences are MGHRA and YSYEKL. For the CDR3, the DNA is TGCGCCAGCAGCCAAGATTTTAACAGGGGGGGAGATACGCAGTATTTT. Translated: CASSQDFNRGGDTQYF.

This clonotype came up many times. The genes are TRBV4-1 and TRBJ2-1, with TRBD2 identical over 10 bases. The CDR3 loop spans 19 amino acids. Germline V gene data show CDR1 as MGHRA and CDR2 as YSYEKL. Trimming cost V 1 base and J 1 base; bases outside gene matches: 10. As DNA, the CDR3 is TGCGCCAGCAGCCAAGTGGGCCTAGCGGGGGCTTGGTCCTACAATGAGCAGTTCTTC. Translation: CASSQVGLAGAWSYNEQFF.

The V and J genes are TRBV18 and TRBJ2-7, with 7 bases fitting TRBD1. CDR3 length equals 15 residues. Germline values: CDR1 KGHSH, CDR2 LQKENI. With 0 bases clipped from V and 6 bases from J, the junction kept 8 bases outside the gene matches. CDR3 sequence: CASSPPGQPRGEQYF. The CDR3 region has the DNA TGTGCCAGCTCACCACCGGGACAGCCTAGGGGCGAGCAGTACTTC.

In this sample, this clonotype turned up many times. The V gene is TRBV5-4, the J gene TRBJ1-1; possible D gene TRBD1, 5 bases. V was pared by 6 bases and J by 3 bases, with 18 bases between. This CDR3 region has 15 residues. Per germline, CDR1 SGHNT and CDR2 YYREEE (reference sequence). This CDR3 reads CASNLLGRVDTEAFF. The CDR3 DNA follows: TGTGCCAGCAACCTACTGGGCAGGGTAGACACTGAAGCTTTCTTT.

In this sample, this clonotype turned up many times. The chain joins TRBV7-2 to TRBJ2-2; D unresolved. Germline lookup yields CDR1 SGHTA and CDR2 FQGNSA. CDR3 length: 14 amino acids. The V and J ends lost 2 bases and 0 bases respectively, with 4 bases between them. The DNA for the CDR3 is TGTGCCAGCAGCTTAAGAGCGAACACCGGGGAGCTGTTTTTT. Amino acids: CASSLRANTGELFF.

V and J are TRBV4-3 and TRBJ2-3; a possible D gene is TRBD2 (5 bases). V lost 2 bases and J lost 11, with 11 bases in between. There are 12 residues in the CDR3. The germline gives CDR1 LGHNA, CDR2 YSLEER. The CDR3 here is CASSQRRSEQYF. The CDR3 region has the DNA TGCGCCAGCAGCCAAAGGAGGAGTGAGCAGTATTTT.

This clonotype was detected ten times or more. This chain uses TRBV12-3 or TRBV12-4 with TRBJ2-6; D gene unclear. The CDR3 length is 15 residues. Trimming stripped 5 bases from V and 0 bases from J, with 8 bases between. The CDR3 DNA is TGTGCCAGCAGTGTACTCCGCTCTGGGGCCAACGTCCTGACTTTC. Its translation is CASSVLRSGANVLTF.

The chain employs TRBV6-2 or TRBV6-3 and TRBJ1-2; no clear D gene. The CDR3 length is 15 residues. V was pared by 0 bases and J by 3 bases, with 11 bases between. Germline assignment: CDR1 MNHEY and CDR2 SVGEGT. The CDR3 loop is CASSYSTPPDYGYTF. The CDR3 nucleotides are TGTGCCAGCAGTTACTCGACGCCCCCGGACTATGGCTACACCTTC.

In this sample, this clonotype turned up a few times. The chain joins TRBV9 to TRBJ1-1; D is perhaps TRBD1 (6 bases). The CDR3 length is 16 residues. The germline V gene has CDR1 SGDLS and CDR2 YYNGEE. The germline V and J ends were trimmed by 3 bases and 4 bases, with 19 bases remaining between them. The CDR3 coding sequence is TGTGCCAGCAGCGCCTCCTACAGGGTTGGCGGCACTGAAGCTTTCTTT. Translation gives CASSASYRVGGTEAFF.

This clonotype was seen only a few times. CDR3 in DNA: TGTGCCAGTATTCAGGGGACCGGGACGGAAAAACTGTTTTTT. Protein: CASIQGTGTEKLFF. The rearrangement uses TRBV12-3 or TRBV12-4 and TRBJ1-4; weak D call: TRBD1 (6 bases). The CDR3 sequence is 14 residues long. V lost 9 bases and J lost 8, with 19 bases in between.

This clonotype was counted a few times. The chain uses TRBV12-3 or TRBV12-4 and TRBJ2-2, with a possible D match to TRBD1 (6 bases). CDR3 length: 14 amino acids. The V end lost 3 bases, the J end lost 3 bases, and 8 bases lay between the germline ends. CDR3 DNA: TGTGCCAGCAGTTTGTCAGGGGACACCGGGGAGCTGTTTTTT. Encoded protein: CASSLSGDTGELFF.

This clonotype was seen more than once but under ten times. The chain combines TRBV6-1 with TRBJ2-3; the D is unclear. The germline gives CDR1 MNHNS, CDR2 SASEGT. V lost 2 bases and J 0 bases, leaving 9 bases between the germline ends. CDR3 length equals 15 residues. DNA for the CDR3: TGTGCCAGCAGTGAACCGGGTTACAGCACAGATACGCAGTATTTT. This sequence encodes CASSEPGYSTDTQYF.

This clonotype has only a few counts. This chain links TRBV20-1 with TRBJ2-7; D may be TRBD1 (5 bases). Germline CDR1 DFQATT, CDR2 SNEGSKA (reference sequence). The germline V and J ends were trimmed by 5 bases and 3 bases, with 17 bases remaining between them. The CDR3 consists of 14 residues. DNA of the CDR3: TGCAGTGCTGCGCAGCGTGGGGCCAACTACGAGCAGTACTTC. It specifies CSAAQRGANYEQYF.

The chain has TRBV20-1 and TRBJ1-2, with D possibly TRBD1 on 6 matching bases. The CDR3 runs 14 residues. Trimming shortened V by 1 base and J by 12 bases, and 21 bases separated the two germline ends. Germline assignment: CDR1 DFQATT and CDR2 SNEGSKA (reference sequence). CDR3 DNA sequence: TGCAGTGCTAGAGTGACCAGGGGCCCTTCCGTAGACACCTTC. Translated, it gives CSARVTRGPSVDTF.